This TCR beta chain was recovered during a study of shared clonotypes between healthy human individuals. The CDR3 spans 14 residues. Germline-derived CDR1 and CDR2 are SGHTA and FQGNSA. Trimming stripped 5 bases from V and 0 bases from J, with 11 bases between. Donors were healthy HIV-negative adults without recently reported acute infections or vaccinations. Each donor was a Caucasian adult residing in Nashville, Tennessee. CD45RO+ cells and CCR7-negative CD45RA+ TemRA cells were combined as CD8 memory. Clones were sequenced by immunoSEQ multiplex PCR, and TCRdb holds only the in-frame ones, with some missing. In the table there are about 110,000 clones, roughly two thirds of which are singletons. This clone came up a few times. What it binds is unknown. This CDR3 is also generated by other DNA sequences in the sample. Study-wide results and caveats: Despite large depth, sorted-subset datasets appeared incompletely sequenced.

The sequenced sample was memory CD8+ T cells sorted from blood. The subset denotes: CD45RO+ cells pooled with CCR7-negative TemRA cells. The chain uses TRBV7-2 and TRBJ2-7, with a tentative D call TRBD1 (5 bases). This clonotype was sampled from a woman aged 25 to 39 in good health. This CDR3 reads CASSRQRDSYEQYF. Here the CDR3 DNA reads TGTGCCAGCAGCCGACAGCGAGACTCCTACGAGCAGTACTTC.